The source of this T cell receptor (beta chain) is a study of vaccination and CD4 T cells after COVID-19. The V gene lost 5 bases and the J gene lost 1 base, with 21 bases spanning the gap. The CDR3 covers 18 residues. The treatment here: roughly ten-day PBMC culture with coronavirus spike peptide pools or control peptides (ViraFEST assay). Cultures of PBMCs, roughly 2 million per well, were set up with around 10 IU/ml IL-2 and roughly 10 ug/ml peptide pools. Sequenced with the Oncomine TCR Beta short-read assay was DNA taken from cultured CD4+ T cells. TCRdb passed the PCR reads through MiXCR, listing each CDR3 protein once. Of under 25,000 distinct CDR3 sequences in the sample, around 43% were seen once. To note about this clonotype: Antigen: not known.

This chain connects TRBV12-3 or TRBV12-4 to TRBJ2-4, with D possibly being TRBD1 (6 bases). The sequenced sample was CD4+ T cells from blood, cultured in vitro. This sequence originates from a human donor who had recovered from COVID-19. The CDR3 sequence: CASSPQGRGVAAKNIQYF. CDR3 bases: TGTGCCAGCAGTCCCCAGGGGCGCGGTGTTGCCGCCAAAAACATTCAGTACTTC.